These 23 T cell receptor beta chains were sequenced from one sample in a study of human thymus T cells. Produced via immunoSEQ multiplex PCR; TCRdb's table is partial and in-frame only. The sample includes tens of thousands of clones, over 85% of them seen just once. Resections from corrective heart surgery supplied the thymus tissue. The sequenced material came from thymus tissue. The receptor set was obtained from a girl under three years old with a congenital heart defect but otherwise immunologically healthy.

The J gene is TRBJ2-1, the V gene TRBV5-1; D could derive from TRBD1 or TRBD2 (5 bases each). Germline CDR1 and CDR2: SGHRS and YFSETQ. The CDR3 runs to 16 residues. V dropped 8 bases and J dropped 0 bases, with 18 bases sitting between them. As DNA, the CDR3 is TGCGCCAGTTCCACGGGGCAGCGGAGCTCCTACAATGAGCAGTTCTTC. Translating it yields CASSTGQRSSYNEQFF.

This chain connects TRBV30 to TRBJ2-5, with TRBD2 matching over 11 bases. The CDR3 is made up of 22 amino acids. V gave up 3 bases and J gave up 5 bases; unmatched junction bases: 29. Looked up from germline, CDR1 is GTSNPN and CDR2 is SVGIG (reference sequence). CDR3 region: CAWSLTAPTSGKERGRLETQYF. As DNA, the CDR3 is TGTGCCTGGAGCTTGACTGCCCCGACTAGCGGGAAAGAAAGGGGGAGACTGGAGACCCAGTACTTC.

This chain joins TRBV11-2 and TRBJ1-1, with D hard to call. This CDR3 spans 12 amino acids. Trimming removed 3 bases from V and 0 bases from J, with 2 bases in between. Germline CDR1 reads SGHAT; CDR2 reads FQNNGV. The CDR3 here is CASSFMNTEAFF. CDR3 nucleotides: TGTGCCAGCAGCTTCATGAACACTGAAGCTTTCTTT.

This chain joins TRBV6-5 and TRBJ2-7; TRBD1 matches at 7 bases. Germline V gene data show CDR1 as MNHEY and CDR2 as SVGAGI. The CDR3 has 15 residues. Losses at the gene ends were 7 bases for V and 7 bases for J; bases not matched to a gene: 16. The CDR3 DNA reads TGTGCCAGCAACGGACGAGGGGCACCAGGGGGAGAGCAGTACTTC. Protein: CASNGRGAPGGEQYF.

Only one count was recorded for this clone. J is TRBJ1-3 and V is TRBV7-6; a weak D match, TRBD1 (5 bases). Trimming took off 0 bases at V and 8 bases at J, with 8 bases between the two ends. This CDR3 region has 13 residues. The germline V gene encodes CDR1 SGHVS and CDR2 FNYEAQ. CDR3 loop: CASSLAREDTIYF. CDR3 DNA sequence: TGTGCCAGCAGCTTAGCCAGGGAAGACACCATATATTTT.

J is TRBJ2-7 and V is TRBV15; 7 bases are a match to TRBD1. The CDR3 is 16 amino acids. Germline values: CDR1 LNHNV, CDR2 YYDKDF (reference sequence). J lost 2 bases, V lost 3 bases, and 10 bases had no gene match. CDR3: CATSSLGGQFPYEQYF. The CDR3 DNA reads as TGTGCCACCAGCAGCTTAGGGGGACAGTTCCCCTACGAGCAGTACTTC.

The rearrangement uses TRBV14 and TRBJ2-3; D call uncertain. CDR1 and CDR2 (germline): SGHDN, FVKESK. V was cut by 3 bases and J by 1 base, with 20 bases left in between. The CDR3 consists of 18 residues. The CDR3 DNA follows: TGTGCCAGCAGCCATATCCCGAGAGGAGCCACGGGCACAGATACGCAGTATTTT. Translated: CASSHIPRGATGTDTQYF.

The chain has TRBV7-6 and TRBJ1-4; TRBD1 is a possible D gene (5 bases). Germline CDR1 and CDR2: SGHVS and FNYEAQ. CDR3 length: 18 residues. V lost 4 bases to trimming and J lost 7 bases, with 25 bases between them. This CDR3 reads CASSSGGVPGLLGEKLFF. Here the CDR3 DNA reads TGTGCCAGCAGCTCGGGAGGGGTCCCCGGATTGTTGGGTGAAAAACTGTTTTTT.

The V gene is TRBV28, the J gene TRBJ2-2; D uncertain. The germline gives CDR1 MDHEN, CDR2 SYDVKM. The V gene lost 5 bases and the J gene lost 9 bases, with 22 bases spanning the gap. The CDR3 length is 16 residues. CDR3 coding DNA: TGTGCCAGCAGTCCCCCTTCTAGAAGTCTGGCGAGGGAGCTGTTTTTT. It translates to CASSPPSRSLARELFF.

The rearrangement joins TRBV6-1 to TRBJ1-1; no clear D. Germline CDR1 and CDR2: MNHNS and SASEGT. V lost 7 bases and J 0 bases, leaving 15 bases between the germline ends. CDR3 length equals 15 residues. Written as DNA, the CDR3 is TGTGCCAGCACTCGAAGGTGGGGTATGAACACTGAAGCTTTCTTT. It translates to CASTRRWGMNTEAFF.

CDR3: CASSLRVTNQPQHF. The CDR3 coding sequence is TGTGCCAGTAGTCTCAGGGTCACCAATCAGCCCCAGCATTTT. The J gene is TRBJ1-5, the V gene TRBV19; possibly TRBD1 for D (5 bases). With 5 bases removed from V and 3 bases from J, the gap between germline ends came to 11 bases. Germline values: CDR1 LNHDA, CDR2 SQIVND (reference sequence). This CDR3 contains 14 residues.

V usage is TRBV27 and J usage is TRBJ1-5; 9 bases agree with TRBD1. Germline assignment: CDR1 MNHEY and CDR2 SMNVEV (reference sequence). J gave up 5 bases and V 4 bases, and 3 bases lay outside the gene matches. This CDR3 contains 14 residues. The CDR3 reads CASSSGQGDQPQHF. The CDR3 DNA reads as TGTGCCAGCAGTTCGGGACAGGGAGATCAGCCCCAGCATTTT.

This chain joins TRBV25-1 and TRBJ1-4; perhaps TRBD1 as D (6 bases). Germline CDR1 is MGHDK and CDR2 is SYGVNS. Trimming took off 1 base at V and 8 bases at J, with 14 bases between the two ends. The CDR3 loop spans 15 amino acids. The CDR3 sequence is CASSEWQGPGEKLFF. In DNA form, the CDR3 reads TGTGCCAGCAGTGAATGGCAGGGGCCCGGGGAAAAACTGTTTTTT.

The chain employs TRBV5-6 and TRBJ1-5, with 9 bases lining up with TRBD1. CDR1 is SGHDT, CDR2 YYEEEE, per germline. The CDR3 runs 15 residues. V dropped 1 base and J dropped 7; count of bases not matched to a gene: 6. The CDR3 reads CASSLSGQGGQPQHF. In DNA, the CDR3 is TGTGCCAGCAGCTTGTCGGGACAGGGAGGCCAGCCCCAGCATTTT.

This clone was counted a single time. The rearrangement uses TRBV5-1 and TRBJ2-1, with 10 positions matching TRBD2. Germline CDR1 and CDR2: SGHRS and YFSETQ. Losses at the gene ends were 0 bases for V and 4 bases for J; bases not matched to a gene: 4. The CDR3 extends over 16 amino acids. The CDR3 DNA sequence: TGCGCCAGCAGCTTGGGGAGCGGGAGGGTTTACAATGAGCAGTTCTTC. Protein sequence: CASSLGSGRVYNEQFF.

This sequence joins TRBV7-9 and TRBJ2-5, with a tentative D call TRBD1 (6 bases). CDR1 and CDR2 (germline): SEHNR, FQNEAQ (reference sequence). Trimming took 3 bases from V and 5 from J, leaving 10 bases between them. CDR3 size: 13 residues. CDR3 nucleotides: TGTGCCAGCAGCTTCAGGGGTTCTGAGACCCAGTACTTC. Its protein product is CASSFRGSETQYF. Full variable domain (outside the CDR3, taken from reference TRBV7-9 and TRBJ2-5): DTGVSQNPRHKITKRGQNVTFRCDPISEHNRLYWYRQTLGQGPEFLTYFQNEAQLEKSRLLSDRFSAERPKGSFSTLEIQRTEQGDSAMYLCASSFRGSETQYFGPGTRLLVL.

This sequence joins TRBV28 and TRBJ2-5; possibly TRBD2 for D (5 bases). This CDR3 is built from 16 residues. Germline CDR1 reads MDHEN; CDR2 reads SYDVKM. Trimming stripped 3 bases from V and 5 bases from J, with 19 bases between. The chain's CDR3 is CASSFSPTRRGETQYF. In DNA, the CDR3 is TGTGCCAGCAGTTTTTCCCCGACCAGGAGAGGGGAGACCCAGTACTTC.

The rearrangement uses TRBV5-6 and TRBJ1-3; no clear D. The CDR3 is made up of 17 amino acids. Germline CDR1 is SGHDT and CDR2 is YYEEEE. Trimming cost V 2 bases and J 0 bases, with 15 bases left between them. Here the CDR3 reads CASSFRPASSSGNTIYF. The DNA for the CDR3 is TGTGCCAGCAGCTTCCGGCCGGCCTCTTCCTCTGGAAACACCATATATTTT.

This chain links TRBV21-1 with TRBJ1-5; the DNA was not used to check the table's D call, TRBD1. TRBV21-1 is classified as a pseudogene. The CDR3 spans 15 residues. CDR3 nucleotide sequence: TGTGCCAGCAGCAAAGTGGGCCGTAGCAATCAGCCCCAGCATTTT. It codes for CASSKVGRSNQPQHF.

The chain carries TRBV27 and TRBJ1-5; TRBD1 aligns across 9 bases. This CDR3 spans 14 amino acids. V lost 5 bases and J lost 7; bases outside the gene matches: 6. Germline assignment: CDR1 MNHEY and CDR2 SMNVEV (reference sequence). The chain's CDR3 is CASSPNRGRQPQHF. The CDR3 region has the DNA TGTGCCAGCAGTCCCAACAGGGGGCGACAGCCCCAGCATTTT.

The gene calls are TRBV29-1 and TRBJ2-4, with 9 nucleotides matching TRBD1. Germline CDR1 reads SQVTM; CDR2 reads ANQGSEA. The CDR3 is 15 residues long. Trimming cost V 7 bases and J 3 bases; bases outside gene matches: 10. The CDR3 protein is CSARGQGYNKNIQYF. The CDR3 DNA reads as TGCAGCGCCCGCGGACAGGGGTATAACAAAAACATTCAGTACTTC.

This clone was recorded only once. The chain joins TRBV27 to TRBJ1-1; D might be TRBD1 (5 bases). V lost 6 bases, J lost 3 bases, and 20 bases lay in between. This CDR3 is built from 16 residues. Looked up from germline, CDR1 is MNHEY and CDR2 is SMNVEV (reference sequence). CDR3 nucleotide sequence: TGTGCCAGCAGCTCCCGAGCCGGGGAAGGGGACACTGAAGCTTTCTTT. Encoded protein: CASSSRAGEGDTEAFF.

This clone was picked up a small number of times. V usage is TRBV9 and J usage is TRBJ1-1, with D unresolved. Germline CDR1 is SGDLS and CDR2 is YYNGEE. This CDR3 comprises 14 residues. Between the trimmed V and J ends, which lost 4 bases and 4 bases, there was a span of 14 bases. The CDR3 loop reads CASSPTLVTTEAFF. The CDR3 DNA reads TGTGCCAGCAGCCCCACGTTGGTAACCACTGAAGCTTTCTTT.